This T cell receptor beta chain originates from a study of blood T cells in healthy people across ages. Primed by a sample-barcoded 5' primer and a J-beta primer mix, a second PCR proceeded for 7 to 11 cycles. Each of the cDNA molecules was tagged by a template-switch adaptor with 12 random nucleotides. TCRdb re-called the 5' RACE reads through MiXCR, storing one row per CDR3 protein. This table holds more than 800,000 distinct CDR3 sequences, 45% found once. In the case of this clonotype: Its antigen remains unidentified.

This CDR3 region has 16 residues. Germline CDR1 SGDLS, CDR2 YYNGEE. V gave up 1 base and J gave up 0 bases, with 11 bases separating them. General study points: Strong correlation was found linking TCR beta diversity to naive T cell percentage.

The genes are TRBV9 and TRBJ2-1; a possible D gene is TRBD2 (6 bases). Specimen: blood. The receptor comes from a woman in her sixties in good health. CDR3 nucleotide sequence: TGTGCCAGCAGCGTAATGGGCGGGAACTCCTACAATGAGCAGTTCTTC. It codes for CASSVMGGNSYNEQFF.